The TCR beta chain described here comes from a study of OX40 agonist ivuxolimab in advanced cancers. The assay was immunoSEQ multiplex PCR, and TCRdb's table has in-frame clones only and misses some. The repertoire includes about 55,000 clones, nearly 90% of them detected once, and 10% to 15% sits in the top ten. The germline gives CDR1 SGHAT, CDR2 FQNNGV. CDR3 length equals 14 residues. Trimming pared 0 bases from V and 0 bases from J, leaving 3 bases between. This sequence was found in an adult with an advanced solid tumor such as melanoma, head and neck, liver or kidney cancer. Sequences were derived from CD4+ or CD8+ T cells sorted from blood, sampled in a trial of the OX40 agonist ivuxolimab. V and J are TRBV11-2 and TRBJ1-3; D is unclear. This chain's CDR3 is CASSLDFSGNTIYF. Written as DNA, the CDR3 is TGTGCCAGCAGCTTAGACTTCTCTGGAAACACCATATATTTT.